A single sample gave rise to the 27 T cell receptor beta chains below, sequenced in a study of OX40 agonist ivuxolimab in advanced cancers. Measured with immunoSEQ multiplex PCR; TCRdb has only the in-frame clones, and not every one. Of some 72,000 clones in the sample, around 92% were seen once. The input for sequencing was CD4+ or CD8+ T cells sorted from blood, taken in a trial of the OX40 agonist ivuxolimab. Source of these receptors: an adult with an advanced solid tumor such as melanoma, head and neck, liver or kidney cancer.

CDR3 loop: CAISESTGGTQYF. The DNA for the CDR3 is TGTGCCATCAGTGAGTCGACCGGAGGGACCCAGTACTTC. This chain links TRBV10-3 with TRBJ2-5; tentative D call: TRBD2 (5 bases). The CDR3 totals 13 residues. V lost 0 bases, J lost 7 bases, and 9 bases lay in between. In germline, CDR1 is ENHRY, CDR2 SYGVKD.

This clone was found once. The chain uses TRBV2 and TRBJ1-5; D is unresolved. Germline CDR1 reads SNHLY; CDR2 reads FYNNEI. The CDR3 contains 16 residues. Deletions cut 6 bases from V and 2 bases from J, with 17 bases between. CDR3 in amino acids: CASSTGFIDGNQPQHF. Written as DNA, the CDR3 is TGTGCCAGCAGCACCGGATTCATCGATGGCAATCAGCCCCAGCATTTT.

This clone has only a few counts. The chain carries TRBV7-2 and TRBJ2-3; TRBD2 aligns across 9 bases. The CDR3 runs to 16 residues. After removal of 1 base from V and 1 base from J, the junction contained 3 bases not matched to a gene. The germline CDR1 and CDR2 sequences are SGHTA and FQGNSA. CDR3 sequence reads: CASSLGLAGGTDTQYF. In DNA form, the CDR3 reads TGTGCCAGCAGCTTAGGCTTAGCGGGGGGCACAGATACGCAGTATTTT.

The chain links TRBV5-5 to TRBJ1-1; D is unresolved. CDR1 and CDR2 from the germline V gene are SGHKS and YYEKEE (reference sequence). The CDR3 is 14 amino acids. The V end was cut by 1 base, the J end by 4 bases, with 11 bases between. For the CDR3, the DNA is TGTGCCAGCAGCTTGCAACTGAGGGTCACTGAAGCTTTCTTT. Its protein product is CASSLQLRVTEAFF.

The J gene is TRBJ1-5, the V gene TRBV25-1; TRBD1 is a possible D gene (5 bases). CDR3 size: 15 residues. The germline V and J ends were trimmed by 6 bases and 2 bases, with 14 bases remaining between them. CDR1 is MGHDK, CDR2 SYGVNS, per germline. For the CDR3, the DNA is TGTGCCAGCAGCGGGACGGACCTGCGCAATCAGCCCCAGCATTTT. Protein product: CASSGTDLRNQPQHF.

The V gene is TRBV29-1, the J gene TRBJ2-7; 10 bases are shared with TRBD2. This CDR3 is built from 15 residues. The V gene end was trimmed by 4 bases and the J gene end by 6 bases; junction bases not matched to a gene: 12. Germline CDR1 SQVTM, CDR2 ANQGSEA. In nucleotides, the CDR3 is TGCAGCGTTGCAGGGTTTAGAGGACTAGCGGTCGAGCAGTACTTC. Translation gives CSVAGFRGLAVEQYF.

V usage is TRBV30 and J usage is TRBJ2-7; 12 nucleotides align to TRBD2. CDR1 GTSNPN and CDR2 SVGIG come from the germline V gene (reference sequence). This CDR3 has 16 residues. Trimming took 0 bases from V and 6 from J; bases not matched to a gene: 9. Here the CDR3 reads CAWSVPTSGSPPEQYF. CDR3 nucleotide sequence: TGTGCCTGGAGTGTCCCGACTAGCGGGAGTCCCCCCGAGCAGTACTTC. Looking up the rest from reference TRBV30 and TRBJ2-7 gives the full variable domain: SQTIHQWPATLVQPVGSPLSLECTVEGTSNPNLYWYRQAAGRGLQLLFYSVGIGQISSEVPQNLSASRPQDRQFILSSKKLLLSDSGFYLCAWSVPTSGSPPEQYFGPGTRLTVT.

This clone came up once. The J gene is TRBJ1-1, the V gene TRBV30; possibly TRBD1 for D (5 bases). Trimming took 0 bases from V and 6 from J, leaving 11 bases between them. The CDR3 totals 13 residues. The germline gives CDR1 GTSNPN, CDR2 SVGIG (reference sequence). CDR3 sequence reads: CAWSVVRVSEAFF. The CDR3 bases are TGTGCCTGGAGTGTTGTCAGGGTCTCTGAAGCTTTCTTT.

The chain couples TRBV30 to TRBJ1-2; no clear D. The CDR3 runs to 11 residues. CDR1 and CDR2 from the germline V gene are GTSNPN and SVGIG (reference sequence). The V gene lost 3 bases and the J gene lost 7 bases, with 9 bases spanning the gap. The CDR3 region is CAWSSVVGYTF. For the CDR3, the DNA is TGTGCCTGGAGCTCCGTGGTTGGCTACACCTTC.

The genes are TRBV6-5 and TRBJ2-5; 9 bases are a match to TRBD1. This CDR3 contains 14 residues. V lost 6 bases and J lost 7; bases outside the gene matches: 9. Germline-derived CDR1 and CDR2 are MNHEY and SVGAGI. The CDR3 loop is CASSPRTGVVTQYF. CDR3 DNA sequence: TGTGCCAGCAGCCCCCGGACAGGGGTGGTGACCCAGTACTTC.

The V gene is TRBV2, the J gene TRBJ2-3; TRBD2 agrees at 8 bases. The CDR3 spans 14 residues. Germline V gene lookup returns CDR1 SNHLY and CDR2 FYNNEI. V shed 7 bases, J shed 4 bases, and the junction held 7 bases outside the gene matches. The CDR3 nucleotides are TGTGCCAGCATAGAGCGGGAGAACTCAGATACGCAGTATTTT. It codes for CASIERENSDTQYF.

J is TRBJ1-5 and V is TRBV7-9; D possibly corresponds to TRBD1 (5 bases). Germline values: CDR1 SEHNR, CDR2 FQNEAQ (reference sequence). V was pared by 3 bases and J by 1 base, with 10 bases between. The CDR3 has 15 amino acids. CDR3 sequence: CASSFTAGSNQPQHF. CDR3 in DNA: TGTGCCAGCAGCTTTACGGCAGGGAGCAATCAGCCCCAGCATTTT.

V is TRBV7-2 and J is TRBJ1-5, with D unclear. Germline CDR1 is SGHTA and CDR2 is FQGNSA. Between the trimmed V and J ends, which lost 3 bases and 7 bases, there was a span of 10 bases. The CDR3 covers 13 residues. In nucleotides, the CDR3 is TGTGCCAGCAGCTTCGGGGAGCTACAGCCCCAGCATTTT. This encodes CASSFGELQPQHF.

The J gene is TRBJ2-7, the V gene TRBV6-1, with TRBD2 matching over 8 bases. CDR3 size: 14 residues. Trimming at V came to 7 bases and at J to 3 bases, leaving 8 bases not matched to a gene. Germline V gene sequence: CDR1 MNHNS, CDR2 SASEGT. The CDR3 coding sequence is TGTGCCAGCACCCGGGGGGGAGAGGTCTACGAGCAGTACTTC. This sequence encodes CASTRGGEVYEQYF.

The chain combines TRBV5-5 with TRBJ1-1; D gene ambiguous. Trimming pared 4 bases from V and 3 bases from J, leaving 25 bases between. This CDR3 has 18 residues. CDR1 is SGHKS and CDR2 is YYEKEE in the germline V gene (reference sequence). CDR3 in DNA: TGTGCCAGCAGCCTACGATTCCGCGGGCAGGCCGGGGACACTGAAGCTTTCTTT. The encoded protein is CASSLRFRGQAGDTEAFF.

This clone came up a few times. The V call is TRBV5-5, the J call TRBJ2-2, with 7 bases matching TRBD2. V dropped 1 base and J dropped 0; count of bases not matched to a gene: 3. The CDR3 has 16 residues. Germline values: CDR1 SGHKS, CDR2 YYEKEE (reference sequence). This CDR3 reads CASSLSTSANTGELFF. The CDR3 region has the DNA TGTGCCAGCAGCTTGTCAACTAGCGCGAACACCGGGGAGCTGTTTTTT.

CDR3 protein: CASSVGLATSGRPPDTQYF. In DNA form, the CDR3 reads TGTGCCAGCAGCGTAGGGCTTGCGACTAGCGGGAGACCCCCAGATACGCAGTATTTT. This chain links TRBV9 with TRBJ2-3, with 12 bases lining up with TRBD2. V dropped 0 bases and J dropped 4; count of bases not matched to a gene: 12. Germline V gives CDR1 SGDLS, CDR2 YYNGEE. The CDR3 covers 19 residues.

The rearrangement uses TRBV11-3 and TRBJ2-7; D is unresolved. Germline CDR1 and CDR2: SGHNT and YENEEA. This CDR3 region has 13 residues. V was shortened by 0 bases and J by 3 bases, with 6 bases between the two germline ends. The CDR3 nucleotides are TGTGCCAGCAGCTTAGACAGTTTCTACGAGCAGTACTTC. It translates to CASSLDSFYEQYF.

This CDR3 reads CASIRSATNEKLFF. The DNA for the CDR3 is TGTGCCAGCATCCGATCAGCAACTAATGAAAAACTGTTTTTT. This chain connects TRBV2 to TRBJ1-4; D is uncertain. V lost 7 bases to trimming and J lost 0 bases, with 9 bases between them. Germline CDR1 is SNHLY and CDR2 is FYNNEI. The CDR3 is 14 residues long.

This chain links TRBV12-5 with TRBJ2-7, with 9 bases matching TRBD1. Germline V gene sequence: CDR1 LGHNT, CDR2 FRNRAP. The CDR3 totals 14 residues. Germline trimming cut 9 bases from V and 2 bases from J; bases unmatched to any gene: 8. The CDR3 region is CASLSGQGTYEQYF. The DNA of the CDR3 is TGTGCTAGCCTATCGGGACAGGGAACCTACGAGCAGTACTTC. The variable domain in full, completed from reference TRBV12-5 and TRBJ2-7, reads DARVTQTPRHKVTEMGQEVTMRCQPILGHNTVFWYRQTMMQGLELLAYFRNRAPLDDSGMPKDRFSAEMPDATLATLKIQPSEPRDSAVYFCASLSGQGTYEQYFGPGTRLTVT.

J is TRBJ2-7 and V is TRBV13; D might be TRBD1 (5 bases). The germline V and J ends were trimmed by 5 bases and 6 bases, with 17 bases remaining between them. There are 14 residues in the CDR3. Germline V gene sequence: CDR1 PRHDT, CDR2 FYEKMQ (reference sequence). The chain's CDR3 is CASSPGWGRREQYF. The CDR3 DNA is TGTGCCAGCAGCCCAGGTTGGGGCCGTCGCGAGCAGTACTTC.

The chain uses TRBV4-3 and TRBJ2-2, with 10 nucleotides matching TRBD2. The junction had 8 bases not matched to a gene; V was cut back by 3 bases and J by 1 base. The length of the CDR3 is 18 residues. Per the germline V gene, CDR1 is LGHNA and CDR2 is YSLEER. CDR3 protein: CASSHNQLAGLNTGELFF. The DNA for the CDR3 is TGCGCCAGCAGCCACAATCAACTAGCGGGACTGAACACCGGGGAGCTGTTTTTT.

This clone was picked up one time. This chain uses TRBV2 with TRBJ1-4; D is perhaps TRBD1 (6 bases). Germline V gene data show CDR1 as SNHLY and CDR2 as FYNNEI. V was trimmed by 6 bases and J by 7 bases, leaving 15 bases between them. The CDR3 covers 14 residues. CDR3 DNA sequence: TGTGCCAGCAGGGAAACCGGACAGTCTGAAAAACTGTTTTTT. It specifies CASRETGQSEKLFF.

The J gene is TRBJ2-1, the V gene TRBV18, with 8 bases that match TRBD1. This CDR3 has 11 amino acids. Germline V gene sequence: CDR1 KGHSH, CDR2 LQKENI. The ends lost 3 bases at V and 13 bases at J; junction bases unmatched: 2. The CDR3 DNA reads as TGTGCCAGCTCACCGGACAGGGTTCAGTTCTTC. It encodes CASSPDRVQFF.

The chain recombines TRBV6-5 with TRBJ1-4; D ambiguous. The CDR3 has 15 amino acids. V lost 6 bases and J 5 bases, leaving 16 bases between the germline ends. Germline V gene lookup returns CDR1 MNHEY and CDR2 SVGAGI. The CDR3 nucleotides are TGTGCCAGCAGGGATACGCGCGGCGCCAATGAAAAACTGTTTTTT. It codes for CASRDTRGANEKLFF.

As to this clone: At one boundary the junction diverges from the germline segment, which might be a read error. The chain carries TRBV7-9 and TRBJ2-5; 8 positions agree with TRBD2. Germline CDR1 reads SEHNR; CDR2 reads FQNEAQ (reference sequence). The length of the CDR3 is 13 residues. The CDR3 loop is CASSRPGLEAQYF. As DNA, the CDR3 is TGTGCCAGCAGCCGACCGGGACTAGAGGCCCAGTACTTC.

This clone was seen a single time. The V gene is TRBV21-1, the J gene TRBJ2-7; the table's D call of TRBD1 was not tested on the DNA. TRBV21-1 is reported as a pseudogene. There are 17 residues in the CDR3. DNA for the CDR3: TGTGCCAGCAGCAAAGAGGGACCAGGGGCCGGATTCTACGAGCAGTACTTC. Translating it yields CASSKEGPGAGFYEQYF.